These 5 T cell receptor beta chains were sequenced from one sample in a study of regulatory T cells in long-lasting Graves disease. With iRepertoire HTBI primers and Arm-PCR of CDR3 regions, TCR beta libraries were built. TCRdb analysed the multiplex PCR reads with MiXCR anew, one entry per CDR3 protein. The repertoire has 360,000 or so distinct CDR3 sequences, roughly 16% of them found once; the top ten carry just over 20%. Regarding time point: newly diagnosed GD, antithyroid drugs for less than 3 months. With RNA extracted from PBMCs as input, the TCR library was made. This sample was shared with a second study, whose subject was T cells in Graves' hyperthyroidism and ophthalmopathy.

Sequences were derived from peripheral blood mononuclear cells (PBMCs), sampled at new diagnosis, from a patient treated with antithyroid drugs. Receptors originate from a young woman with Graves disease.

With respect to this clonotype: At one end, the junction sequence differs from germline, possibly due to a read error. This rearrangement joins TRBV5-5 to TRBJ2-3, with D possibly being TRBD1 (5 bases). The CDR3 runs 14 residues. Germline V gene data show CDR1 as SGHKS and CDR2 as YYEKEE (reference sequence). CDR3 nucleotide sequence: TGTGCCAGCAGCTTGCACACTTTCACAGGTACGCAGTATTTT. This codes for CASSLHTFTGTQYF.

This clonotype was observed many times. The DNA of the CDR3 is TGTGCCAGCAGTCCACTGGGACGCGGAAACACCATATATTTT. Protein sequence: CASSPLGRGNTIYF. The rearrangement links TRBV6-1 to TRBJ1-3; a weak D match, TRBD1 (5 bases). The CDR3 contains 14 residues. Trimming took 5 bases from V and 4 from J, leaving 12 bases between them. Germline V gene lookup returns CDR1 MNHNS and CDR2 SASEGT.

The rearrangement uses TRBV5-1 and TRBJ1-5; D unresolved. The CDR3 is 14 amino acids. V was clipped by 4 bases and J by 3 bases, with 11 bases between them. Germline CDR1 SGHRS, CDR2 YFSETQ. This chain's CDR3 is CASSAGPDNQPQHF. The CDR3 DNA is TGCGCCAGCAGCGCAGGACCGGACAATCAGCCCCAGCATTTT.

The genes are TRBV6-1 and TRBJ2-7; 7 nucleotides agree with TRBD2. Germline trimming cut 7 bases from V and 0 bases from J; bases unmatched to any gene: 9. Germline CDR1 reads MNHNS; CDR2 reads SASEGT. The CDR3 runs to 15 residues. The CDR3 coding sequence is TGTGCCAGCACGGGGGAGGGACTTTCCTCCTACGAGCAGTACTTC. Translation gives CASTGEGLSSYEQYF.

This chain joins TRBV4-1 and TRBJ2-1, with D perhaps TRBD1 or TRBD2 (6 bases each). Per the germline V gene, CDR1 is MGHRA and CDR2 is YSYEKL. This CDR3 contains 17 residues. V lost 4 bases and J 5 bases, leaving 21 bases between the germline ends. The CDR3 loop is CASSPTRDRRVNNEQFF. In nucleotides, the CDR3 is TGCGCCAGCAGCCCCACTCGAGACAGGAGGGTCAACAATGAGCAGTTCTTC.